These 29 T cell receptor beta chains came from one sample sequenced in a study of cytomegalovirus exposure and HLA in healthy donors. Method: immunoSEQ multiplex PCR; TCRdb's copy keeps in-frame clones and lacks some. The table includes around 150,000 clones, 86% detected once. Input material: PBMCs. The receptors come from a young woman in good health and CMV-seronegative.

This clone was seen once. This chain links TRBV4-3 with TRBJ2-1; 9 bases agree with TRBD2. Per the germline V gene, CDR1 is LGHNA and CDR2 is YSLEER. V dropped 2 bases and J dropped 8; count of bases not matched to a gene: 10. This CDR3 spans 16 amino acids. CDR3 bases: TGCGCCAGCAGCCAACGGTCTAGCGGGGAGTTTTATGAGCAGTTCTTC. Protein sequence: CASSQRSSGEFYEQFF.

This rearrangement joins TRBV6-1 to TRBJ2-3; weak D call: TRBD2 (6 bases). V was trimmed by 4 bases and J by 3 bases, leaving 11 bases between them. The CDR3 totals 14 residues. Germline V gene lookup returns CDR1 MNHNS and CDR2 SASEGT. The CDR3 DNA sequence: TGTGCCAGCAGTGGGGGGGACCAGACAGATACGCAGTATTTT. This gives the protein CASSGGDQTDTQYF.

The rearrangement links TRBV5-6 to TRBJ1-1; D is possibly TRBD1 (6 bases). This CDR3 region has 14 residues. Deletions cut 4 bases from V and 5 bases from J, with 15 bases between. CDR1 is SGHDT, CDR2 YYEEEE, per germline. The CDR3 nucleotides are TGTGCCAGCAGCCTGATAAATCAGGGGACTGAAGCTTTCTTT. Encoded protein: CASSLINQGTEAFF.

The CDR3 is CASSSRLAGAPNEQFF. In DNA, the CDR3 is TGTGCCAGCAGCTCGCGACTAGCGGGAGCCCCCAATGAGCAGTTCTTC. V and J are TRBV7-8 and TRBJ2-1; 12 nucleotides match TRBD2. There are 16 residues in the CDR3. Germline CDR1 reads SGHVS; CDR2 reads FQNEAQ. Germline trimming cut 4 bases from V and 6 bases from J; bases unmatched to any gene: 7.

The rearrangement uses TRBV30 and TRBJ2-2, with D possibly TRBD2 on 5 matching bases. Germline lookup yields CDR1 GTSNPN and CDR2 SVGIG (reference sequence). The germline V and J ends were trimmed by 1 base and 6 bases, with 12 bases remaining between them. CDR3 size: 14 residues. The CDR3 loop is CAWSADWAPGELFF. CDR3 nucleotides: TGTGCCTGGAGTGCGGACTGGGCTCCCGGGGAGCTGTTTTTT.

The gene calls are TRBV4-3 and TRBJ1-5; TRBD1 is a possible D gene (6 bases). The CDR3 has 15 residues. Deletions cut 5 bases from V and 6 bases from J, with 17 bases between. Germline V CDR1 and CDR2: LGHNA, YSLEER. CDR3 bases: TGCGCCAGCAGCGAAACGACAGGCCGGCGTCAGCCCCAGCATTTT. The encoded protein is CASSETTGRRQPQHF.

The chain is built from TRBV5-1 and TRBJ2-1; 9 nucleotides match TRBD2. The CDR3 is 20 amino acids. V trimming: 4 bases; J trimming: 7 bases; junction bases outside the gene matches: 24. CDR1 is SGHRS and CDR2 is YFSETQ in the germline V gene. CDR3 coding DNA: TGCGCCAGCAGCCCGCACGACCGCGGGACTAGCAATCGGGTAGGGAATGAGCAGTTCTTC. Translated: CASSPHDRGTSNRVGNEQFF. Full variable domain (outside the CDR3, taken from reference TRBV5-1 and TRBJ2-1): KAGVTQTPRYLIKTRGQQVTLSCSPISGHRSVSWYQQTPGQGLQFLFEYFSETQRNKGNFPGRFSGRQFSNSRSEMNVSTLELGDSALYLCASSPHDRGTSNRVGNEQFFGPGTRLTVL.

This clone was observed once. The V call is TRBV30, the J call TRBJ1-2, with 11 bases that match TRBD1. CDR3 size: 15 residues. The germline gives CDR1 GTSNPN, CDR2 SVGIG (reference sequence). With V trimmed by 2 bases and J by 4 bases, 6 bases remained unmatched. CDR3: CAWSTGTGGFYGYTF. The CDR3, as DNA: TGTGCCTGGAGTACCGGGACAGGGGGTTTCTATGGCTACACCTTC.

Concerning this clone itself: The same CDR3 also results from other DNA sequences found in this sample. V usage is TRBV9 and J usage is TRBJ2-7; D may be TRBD2 (6 bases). Germline V lookup: CDR1 SGDLS, CDR2 YYNGEE. V lost 2 bases and J lost 0, with 9 bases in between. CDR3 length equals 14 residues. The CDR3 sequence: CASSVGGSSYEQYF. For the CDR3, the DNA is TGTGCCAGCAGCGTGGGGGGATCCTCCTACGAGCAGTACTTC.

This clone occurred a few times. This chain links TRBV6-1 with TRBJ1-2; possibly TRBD1 for D (6 bases). Germline loops: CDR1 MNHNS, CDR2 SASEGT. Trimming shortened V by 6 bases and J by 4 bases, and 15 bases separated the two germline ends. This CDR3 spans 14 amino acids. This CDR3 is CASRTGGPGYGYTF. The CDR3 coding sequence is TGTGCCAGCAGGACAGGAGGTCCGGGCTATGGCTACACCTTC.

J is TRBJ1-2 and V is TRBV7-2, with a possible D match to TRBD1 (6 bases). With 4 bases removed from V and 2 bases from J, the gap between germline ends came to 14 bases. Germline loops: CDR1 SGHTA, CDR2 FQGNSA. The CDR3 consists of 15 residues. The chain's CDR3 is CASSWRQELNYGYTF. The CDR3 bases are TGTGCCAGCAGCTGGAGACAGGAGTTAAACTATGGCTACACCTTC.

The chain joins TRBV4-3 to TRBJ1-1, with D uncertain. The V end lost 0 bases, the J end lost 5 bases, and 13 bases lay between the germline ends. The CDR3 runs to 15 residues. Per germline, CDR1 LGHNA and CDR2 YSLEER. CDR3 in amino acids: CASSQDYGSGTEAFF. Here the CDR3 DNA reads TGCGCCAGCAGCCAAGATTATGGGTCGGGGACTGAAGCTTTCTTT.

The chain uses TRBV9 and TRBJ2-7; perhaps TRBD2 as D (6 bases). This CDR3 has 12 amino acids. The germline V gene encodes CDR1 SGDLS and CDR2 YYNGEE. V was pared by 3 bases and J by 7 bases, with 11 bases between. CDR3 sequence (DNA): TGTGCCAGCAGCGCGCCGCGGGGTGAGCAGTACTTC. It codes for CASSAPRGEQYF.

The rearrangement links TRBV5-1 to TRBJ2-7, with D tentatively TRBD1 (5 bases). Germline V lookup: CDR1 SGHRS, CDR2 YFSETQ. The germline V and J ends were trimmed by 2 bases and 2 bases, with 17 bases remaining between them. The CDR3 is 16 amino acids. The CDR3 loop reads CASSFPPAGPTYEQYF. The DNA of the CDR3 is TGCGCCAGCAGCTTCCCGCCGGCAGGGCCCACCTACGAGCAGTACTTC.

V and J are TRBV7-3 and TRBJ1-2, with TRBD1 matching 9 bases. Germline V lookup: CDR1 SGHTA, CDR2 FQGTGA. V lost 4 bases, J lost 4 bases, and 10 bases stayed unmatched. The CDR3 totals 16 residues. This CDR3 reads CASSSSATGGSYGYTF. In DNA, the CDR3 is TGTGCCAGCAGCTCGTCCGCGACAGGGGGGTCCTATGGCTACACCTTC.

The chain has TRBV5-1 and TRBJ2-5; 10 nucleotides match TRBD2. This CDR3 is 16 amino acids long. V was pared by 0 bases and J by 3 bases, with 5 bases of the junction left unmatched. Germline V gene data show CDR1 as SGHRS and CDR2 as YFSETQ. The CDR3 bases are TGCGCCAGCAGCTTGGGAGCGGGGGGGCCCGAAGAGACCCAGTACTTC. Its protein is CASSLGAGGPEETQYF.

Remarks on this clone: Sequence at one end of the junction differs from germline and may be a read error. The CDR3 loop reads CASSQDLEGGVEF. CDR3 in DNA: TGCGCCAGCAGCCAAGATCTAGAGGGGGGGGTGGAATTC. The rearrangement joins TRBV4-3 to TRBJ2-7, with D perhaps matching TRBD2 (7 bases). This CDR3 contains 13 residues. Germline V lookup: CDR1 LGHNA, CDR2 YSLEER.

The CDR3 sequence is CASSPGVAQYF. CDR3 DNA: TGTGCCAGCAGCCCGGGGGTGGCGCAGTACTTC. The chain combines TRBV5-5 with TRBJ2-7, with TRBD2 as a possible D gene (6 bases). CDR3 length equals 11 residues. The germline CDR1 and CDR2 sequences are SGHKS and YYEKEE (reference sequence). V lost 4 bases and J 9 bases, leaving 11 bases between the germline ends.

The genes are TRBV7-6 and TRBJ1-6, with D possibly matching TRBD1 (5 bases). This CDR3 is 15 amino acids long. The V end was cut by 1 base, the J end by 9 bases, with 13 bases between. Germline CDR1 is SGHVS and CDR2 is FNYEAQ. The CDR3 DNA sequence: TGTGCCAGCAGCTTAGGTGCAGGGTCGGGTTCACCCCTCCACTTT. Amino acids: CASSLGAGSGSPLHF.

The sample holds one count of this clone. The chain recombines TRBV7-9 with TRBJ2-1; 9 bases align to TRBD2. The CDR3 runs to 15 residues. CDR1 is SEHNR and CDR2 is FQNEAQ in the germline V gene (reference sequence). Trimming took 5 bases from V and 0 from J; bases not matched to a gene: 2. CDR3 residues: CASSRSGSSYNEQFF. The CDR3, as DNA: TGTGCCAGCAGCCGTAGCGGGAGCTCCTACAATGAGCAGTTCTTC.

The chain combines TRBV9 with TRBJ1-5; 8 bases are a match to TRBD1. CDR1 and CDR2 (germline): SGDLS, YYNGEE. V was clipped by 5 bases and J by 7 bases; unmatched bases: 8. This CDR3 spans 14 amino acids. CDR3 coding DNA: TGTGCCAGCAGTAGATCAGGGGGCGGGCAGCCCCAGCATTTT. Translated, it gives CASSRSGGGQPQHF.

The CDR3: CASGLGTGKFDEQFF. In nucleotides, the CDR3 is TGTGCTAGTGGTTTAGGGACAGGGAAATTCGATGAGCAGTTCTTC. The rearrangement links TRBV12-5 to TRBJ2-1; 9 nucleotides agree with TRBD1. This CDR3 is built from 15 residues. Germline values: CDR1 LGHNT, CDR2 FRNRAP. Trimming removed 3 bases from V and 8 bases from J; junction bases left unmatched: 8.

The J gene is TRBJ2-5, the V gene TRBV6-5; 11 bases line up with TRBD2. Germline lookup yields CDR1 MNHEY and CDR2 SVGAGI. There are 15 residues in the CDR3. Unmatched junction bases numbered 5, after V lost 6 bases and J lost 2 bases. The CDR3 DNA follows: TGTGCCAGCAGGGTAGCGGGGGGGGCACAAGAGACCCAGTACTTC. Protein: CASRVAGGAQETQYF.

Points on this clone: No conserved phenylalanine or tryptophan ends this CDR3, so it is likely a read error. Because the CDR3's place on the DNA is in doubt, the DNA is left out and the CDR3 is given as listed by TCRdb. V is TRBV6-1 and J is TRBJ2-7; the tabulated D call, TRBD2, remains unverified against the DNA. Germline V lookup: CDR1 MNHNS, CDR2 SASEGT. The CDR3 region is 14 residues in length, termini included. CDR3 amino acids: CASSMTSGRASFHA.

This clone was counted once. V and J are TRBV2 and TRBJ1-3; perhaps TRBD1 as D (5 bases). V lost 11 bases, J lost 4 bases, and 15 bases lay in between. The V gene's germline CDR1 is SNHLY and CDR2 FYNNEI. The CDR3 loop spans 13 amino acids. The CDR3 sequence is CASSGGDGNTIYF. The CDR3 region has the DNA TGTGCCTCTTCGGGGGGTGACGGAAACACCATATATTTT.

The CDR3 is CASSPKGTLWVPGELFF. Here the CDR3 DNA reads TGTGCCAGCAGCCCGAAAGGGACACTATGGGTCCCCGGGGAGCTGTTTTTT. The gene calls are TRBV11-2 and TRBJ2-2; D may be TRBD1 (6 bases). V gave up 5 bases and J gave up 6 bases, with 22 bases separating them. From germline, CDR1 is SGHAT and CDR2 FQNNGV. The length of the CDR3 is 17 residues.

This rearrangement joins TRBV10-2 to TRBJ2-1, with TRBD1 identical over 7 bases. The CDR3 loop spans 14 amino acids. CDR1 is WSHSY, CDR2 SAAADI, per germline. The V gene end was trimmed by 6 bases and the J gene end by 5 bases; junction bases not matched to a gene: 7. CDR3 residues: CASRTGQENNEQFF. CDR3 nucleotide sequence: TGCGCCAGCAGGACTGGACAGGAAAACAATGAGCAGTTCTTC.

This clone was observed a handful of times. The chain carries TRBV7-9 and TRBJ1-1; D may be TRBD1 (5 bases). The CDR3 extends over 14 amino acids. Trimming took 1 base from V and 3 from J, leaving 9 bases between them. Germline-derived CDR1 and CDR2 are SEHNR and FQNEAQ (reference sequence). The CDR3 nucleotides read TGTGCCAGCAGCTTAGGACAGTCGGACACTGAAGCTTTCTTT. Protein sequence: CASSLGQSDTEAFF. The complete variable domain, with remaining parts taken from reference TRBV7-9 and TRBJ1-1, reads DTGVSQNPRHKITKRGQNVTFRCDPISEHNRLYWYRQTLGQGPEFLTYFQNEAQLEKSRLLSDRFSAERPKGSFSTLEIQRTEQGDSAMYLCASSLGQSDTEAFFGQGTRLTVV.

The chain links TRBV27 to TRBJ2-1, with D possibly TRBD2 on 5 matching bases. Germline V lookup: CDR1 MNHEY, CDR2 SMNVEV (reference sequence). Trimming removed 7 bases from V and 0 bases from J, with 13 bases in between. This CDR3 has 15 residues. The CDR3 region is CASTIATGSYNEQFF. CDR3 coding DNA: TGTGCCAGCACGATAGCGACGGGCTCCTACAATGAGCAGTTCTTC.